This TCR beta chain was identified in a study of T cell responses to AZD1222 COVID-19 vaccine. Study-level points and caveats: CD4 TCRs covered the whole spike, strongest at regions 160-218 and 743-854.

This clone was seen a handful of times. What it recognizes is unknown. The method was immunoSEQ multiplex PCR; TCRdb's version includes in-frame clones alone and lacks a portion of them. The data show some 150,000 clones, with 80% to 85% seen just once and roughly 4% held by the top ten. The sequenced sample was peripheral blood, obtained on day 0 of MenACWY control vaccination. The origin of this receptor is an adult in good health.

The CDR3 loop is CASSTQGRTEAFF. The CDR3 DNA sequence: TGTGCCAGCAGCACACAGGGTAGGACTGAAGCTTTCTTT. This chain joins TRBV11-2 and TRBJ1-1, with TRBD1 as a possible D gene (6 bases). CDR1 SGHAT and CDR2 FQNNGV come from the germline V gene. The CDR3 has 13 amino acids. V gave up 5 bases and J gave up 5 bases, with 12 bases separating them. The whole variable domain, remainder taken from reference TRBV11-2 and TRBJ1-1, is EAGVAQSPRYKIIEKRQSVAFWCNPISGHATLYWYQQILGQGPKLLIQFQNNGVVDDSQLPKDRFSAERLKGVDSTLKIQPAKLEDSAVYLCASSTQGRTEAFFGQGTRLTVV.